This record looks at one T cell receptor beta chain sequence and its context. Profiling relied on immunoSEQ multiplex PCR, and the TCRdb table lists in-frame clones only, not all of them. The sample holds 55,000 to 70,000 clones; approximately 84% are singletons and the top ten take 4% to 5%. The source of the sample is a study of OX40 agonist ivuxolimab in advanced cancers. Turning to the study itself: From 23 to 79 years was the age range, with a mean of approximately 58 years, and roughly 83% were male.

The sequencing here drew on CD4+ or CD8+ T cells sorted from blood, taken in a trial of the OX40 agonist ivuxolimab. The clonotype comes from an adult with an advanced solid tumor such as melanoma, head and neck, liver or kidney cancer.

The chain's CDR3 is CASSVEGGAGTQYF. The CDR3 DNA follows: TGTGCCAGCAGCGTAGAGGGGGGGGCTGGGACCCAGTACTTC. The chain is built from TRBV9 and TRBJ2-5, with D tentatively TRBD2 (7 bases). The germline gives CDR1 SGDLS, CDR2 YYNGEE. This CDR3 comprises 14 residues. V was cut by 0 bases and J by 7 bases, with 13 bases left in between.